These T cell receptor beta chains were read from a single sample in a study of Graves' ophthalmopathy and Graves' hyperthyroidism. From the multiplex PCR reads, TCRdb called clonotypes with MiXCR, one entry per CDR3 protein. The sample consists of roughly 300,000 distinct CDR3 sequences, roughly 15% of them appearing once. Sequencing was done on a sample of peripheral blood. The receptor set was obtained from an adult man with Graves' ophthalmopathy. Each CDR3 is given without its conserved first and last residue. Fields, in order: V gene, J gene, CDR3 protein.

>TRBV12-3/TRBV12-4|TRBJ2-7
ATRQMNEQY
>TRBV7-2|TRBJ1-2
ASSAARGALGYT
>TRBV5-4|TRBJ1-2
ASSLAETTGVVEGYT
>TRBV11-2|TRBJ1-1
ASSLDPRNTEAF
>TRBV27|TRBJ2-2
ASSPHGQGTGELF
>TRBV11-2|TRBJ2-7
ASSLDSGSSIYEQY
>TRBV28|TRBJ2-2
ASSPTSAGWVENTGELF
>TRBV4-1|TRBJ2-7
ASSQPGEVGDEQY
>TRBV7-2|TRBJ2-7
ASSRTAQKYEQY
>TRBV3-1|TRBJ2-5
ASSQSGSSETQY
>TRBV18|TRBJ2-7
ASSARGGTGDEQY
>TRBV5-5|TRBJ1-1
ASNSNGDVISQAF
>TRBV5-5|TRBJ2-7
ASSFNPGTVREQY
>TRBV6-2/TRBV6-3|TRBJ2-7
ASSPGQAPYEQY
>TRBV4-1|TRBJ2-7
ASSPDRGVYEQY
>TRBV29-1|TRBJ1-1
SVEGSFRNTEAF
>TRBV4-1|TRBJ2-2
ASSQAGNTGELF
>TRBV6-1|TRBJ1-1
ASNFGGDTEAF
>TRBV4-1|TRBJ2-7
AISQSAGGRSYEQY
>TRBV19|TRBJ1-5
ASSIFPGQGDKDQPQH
>TRBV12-3/TRBV12-4|TRBJ2-5
ASSLLTSVETQY
>TRBV5-1|TRBJ1-2
ASSPEGNGYT
>TRBV6-1|TRBJ1-1
ASSEHSWDTEAF
>TRBV6-1|TRBJ1-1
ASTKGTWAEAF
>TRBV6-1|TRBJ1-1
ASRARRQGLSGAF
>TRBV30|TRBJ1-6
AWTGKPSPLH
>TRBV19|TRBJ2-7
ASTRTGRNGEQY
>TRBV4-2|TRBJ2-5
ASSRQAGSQETQY
>TRBV6-1|TRBJ1-6
ASSAPGSQRISPLH
>TRBV20-1|TRBJ2-2
SARRGIGTGELF
>TRBV15|TRBJ2-5
ATSSWDYQETQY
>TRBV7-9|TRBJ2-7
ASSPSGNYEQY
>TRBV28|TRBJ2-7
ASRRTGVSYEQY
>TRBV6-4|TRBJ1-2
ASSHSGQGGSHYGYT
>TRBV11-2|TRBJ2-7
ASSLVGAGGYEQY
>TRBV12-3/TRBV12-4|TRBJ2-7
ASRPNPTGVDY
>TRBV20-1|TRBJ2-7
SAREVDFFHEQY
>TRBV12-3/TRBV12-4|TRBJ2-4
ASSPKGLAKNIQY
>TRBV20-1|TRBJ2-7
SAPRSSGSGYEQY